The 4 T cell receptor beta chains listed next were all sequenced from one sample in a study of CD8+ T cells in alopecia areata. cDNA prepared by RNA extraction and subsequent reverse transcription served as the template for sequencing. This table comes from immunoSEQ multiplex PCR, and its TCRdb copy is limited to in-frame clones, with some not included. The profile shows about 70,000 clones, about half of them singletons. Sequencing was performed on CD8+ T cells sorted from blood, taken at week 0. The receptors were gathered from a human donor with alopecia areata.

V and J are TRBV2 and TRBJ2-1; TRBD2 aligns across 12 bases. The germline V gene has CDR1 SNHLY and CDR2 FYNNEI. The CDR3 is 13 amino acids. Trimming cost V 10 bases and J 9 bases; bases outside gene matches: 7. DNA for the CDR3: TGTGCCATCAGAGGACTAGCGGGACCTGAGCAGTTCTTC. This codes for CAIRGLAGPEQFF.

This clone was seen only a few times. The V gene is TRBV9, the J gene TRBJ2-2; 10 bases agree with TRBD2. V trimming: 4 bases; J trimming: 6 bases; junction bases outside the gene matches: 6. The length of the CDR3 is 15 residues. Per germline, CDR1 SGDLS and CDR2 YYNGEE. CDR3 DNA: TGTGCCAGCAGCCATCCCGGGACTAGCGCCGGGGAGCTGTTTTTT. Its translation is CASSHPGTSAGELFF.

This chain joins TRBV9 and TRBJ2-1; D gene unclear. The germline CDR1 and CDR2 sequences are SGDLS and YYNGEE. V shed 0 bases and J shed 9 bases, with 13 bases lying between them. This CDR3 comprises 14 residues. The DNA for the CDR3 is TGTGCCAGCAGCGTAGCGGACGGCCTAAGTGAGCAGTTCTTC. Encoded protein: CASSVADGLSEQFF. The full variable domain, rest sourced from reference TRBV9 and TRBJ2-1, is DSGVTQTPKHLITATGQRVTLRCSPRSGDLSVYWYQQSLDQGLQFLIQYYNGEERAKGNILERFSAQQFPDLHSELNLSSLELGDSALYFCASSVADGLSEQFFGPGTRLTVL.

The genes are TRBV29-1 and TRBJ1-5; 9 bases agree with TRBD1. With 5 bases clipped from V and 6 bases from J, the junction kept 5 bases outside the gene matches. The CDR3 is 13 residues long. The germline CDR1 and CDR2 sequences are SQVTM and ANQGSEA. The CDR3 loop reads CSVSPGQGQPQHF. CDR3 nucleotides: TGCAGCGTTTCTCCGGGACAGGGTCAGCCCCAGCATTTT.